This T cell receptor beta chain was recovered during a study of T cells in Graves' hyperthyroidism and ophthalmopathy. Study-level points and caveats: Most clonotypes expanded in thyroid above 0.001 were likewise present in blood.

CDR3 length equals 13 residues. Germline assignment: CDR1 SSHAT and CDR2 FNYEAQ (reference sequence). Amplified regions were TCR beta CDR3 sequences from RNA transcripts. Researchers ran a first-round RT-PCR on the TCR CDR3 using the HTBI primer set. In TCRdb, the multiplex PCR reads were re-called with MiXCR into one record per CDR3 protein. The sample lists around 340,000 distinct CDR3 sequences, around 23% occurring once. In this sample, this clonotype turned up many times. No antigen is known for it. The junction departs from germline at one end; a sequencing error may be responsible. The sequence was collected from a woman aged 45-59 years with Graves' hyperthyroidism. Specimen: blood. V is TRBV7-7 and J is TRBJ2-1, with a possible D match to TRBD2 (5 bases). The CDR3: CASSLGGSYEQFF. The CDR3 DNA follows: TGTGCTAGCAGCTTAGGAGGATCCTATGAGCAGTTCTTC.